This T cell receptor (beta chain) comes out of a study of blood T cells in healthy people across ages. This clonotype showed up just a few times. Antigen: not known. Overall study results and limits: The unknown donor CMV status may have confounded expanded clonotype changes.

The CDR3 is 13 amino acids. From germline, CDR1 is MNHEY and CDR2 SVGAGI. Together with a sample-barcoded 5' primer, a J-beta primer mix was included in a second PCR lasting roughly 6 to 12 cycles. TCRdb processed the 5' RACE reads anew with MiXCR; each CDR3 protein has one entry. The sample holds about 1.4 million distinct CDR3 sequences, 59% seen once. The clonotype comes from a young man in good health. The sample comprised blood. The chain carries TRBV6-5 and TRBJ2-4; D not resolved. The DNA end is more similar to TRBJ2-7, so the J call may be wrong. CDR3 DNA: TGTGCCAGCAGTATCGCTAAGGCCTACGAGCAGTACTTC. Translated, it gives CASSIAKAYEQYF.